The entry below gives a single T cell receptor (beta chain) sequence along with its context. This entry comes from a study of control samples from healthy donors and cancer patients. Germline V gives CDR1 SGHDT, CDR2 YYEEEE. Trimming cost V 2 bases and J 1 base, with 7 bases left between them. The CDR3 runs 13 residues. Generated by immunoSEQ multiplex PCR, the TCRdb table keeps only in-frame clones and is missing some. The data show some 120,000 clones, roughly nine tenths seen once. The sequence was obtained from a woman between 50 and 59 years old with colorectal cancer. Sequenced input: PBMCs. The chain has TRBV5-6 and TRBJ2-7; D unclear. The CDR3 DNA is TGTGCCAGCAGCTTTGGCAGATCCTACGAGCAGTACTTC. This codes for CASSFGRSYEQYF.